The rows below give T cell receptor beta chains drawn from one sample of a study of beta chain features in type 1 diabetes. Assay: immunoSEQ multiplex PCR; the TCRdb copy retains only in-frame clones and omits some. The data contain 900,000 or so clones, roughly 15% of them singletons. Sequencing was done on a sample of naive CD4+ T cells from blood. The receptors were sampled from a woman aged 18-35 years in good health. Both conserved end residues are trimmed from each CDR3.

CDR3 protein,CDR3 length,J gene,V gene
ASSSPNRNGYT,11,TRBJ1-2,TRBV7-2
ASSDPGSRGLFGELF,15,TRBJ2-2,TRBV19
ASKTPGFTDTQY,12,TRBJ2-3,TRBV5-5
ASSFRGRTGVSGANVLT,17,TRBJ2-6,TRBV5-1
ASSFTGGSWGKNEQF,15,TRBJ2-1,TRBV7-8
ASSLDAGGPGELF,13,TRBJ2-2,TRBV5-1
ASSLGAGGIYEQY,13,TRBJ2-7,TRBV7-9
ASSEFGHQPQH,11,TRBJ1-5,TRBV25-1
ASSKVGFAGVNQETQY,16,TRBJ2-5,TRBV21-1
ASSAGTSSYEQY,12,TRBJ2-7,TRBV28
ASSRVSGANVLT,12,TRBJ2-6,TRBV9
ASSLGASGSPTEF,13,TRBJ2-1,TRBV7-9
ASSFSGTEKLF,11,TRBJ1-4,TRBV7-2
ASGEYEQY,8,TRBJ2-7,TRBV2
ASSSGTTELF,10,TRBJ2-2,TRBV11-3
ASSVAHWQETQY,12,TRBJ2-5,TRBV9
ASSILGQGAYEQY,13,TRBJ2-7,TRBV7-2
ASSWGTGNTEAF,12,TRBJ1-1,TRBV11-2
ASSPFFAGQETQY,13,TRBJ2-5,TRBV5-1
ASSRQGTNGYT,11,TRBJ1-2,TRBV2
ASSQRTSDEQY,11,TRBJ2-7,TRBV4-3
ASSPLWDANYGYT,13,TRBJ1-2,TRBV7-9
ASSRDTISEQY,11,TRBJ2-7,TRBV7-3
STTSGGSPYEQY,12,TRBJ2-7,TRBV29-1
ASRPTGTSGSYEQY,14,TRBJ2-7,TRBV19
ASSSTGSSYEQY,12,TRBJ2-7,TRBV25-1
SARDRTSYEQY,11,TRBJ2-7,TRBV29-1
ASSLSGTSGTNEQF,14,TRBJ2-1,TRBV7-3
ASSPTGDGYT,10,TRBJ1-2,TRBV18
ASGEERIPLEQY,12,TRBJ2-7,TRBV28
ASSPGEQVAKNIQY,14,TRBJ2-4,TRBV28
ASSFQGANYGYT,12,TRBJ1-2,TRBV7-2
ASSMPGQGHNVLT,13,TRBJ2-6,TRBV19
ASSFFPSRETQY,12,TRBJ2-5,TRBV28
ASSPIKWPPIPRNTEAF,17,TRBJ1-1,TRBV23-1
ASSLGRREQF,10,TRBJ2-1,TRBV7-8
ASSSDRVASGYGYT,14,TRBJ1-2,TRBV5-1
AISEASGRSTDTQY,14,TRBJ2-3,TRBV10-3
ASSRLLGSGELF,12,TRBJ2-2,TRBV27
ASSQDPTGSVANEKLF,16,TRBJ1-4,TRBV4-3
ASGPQQGPPDTQY,13,TRBJ2-3,TRBV10-3
ASMGRGTNQPQH,12,TRBJ1-5,TRBV11-2